Shown below are 12 T cell receptor beta chains from a single sample sequenced in a study of T cell clones after liver transplantation. Profiled with immunoSEQ multiplex PCR; TCRdb holds only in-frame clones, not every one. Among nearly 25,000 clones, roughly 69% were seen once, and the ten largest hold approximately 2.9%. This material consisted of CD4+ T cells from blood, taken before liver transplant. The receptors stem from a human donor who received a liver transplant.

J is TRBJ2-2 and V is TRBV7-2; 9 bases map to TRBD2. The V gene's germline CDR1 is SGHTA and CDR2 FQGNSA. J lost 7 bases, V lost 4 bases, and 7 bases had no gene match. CDR3 length equals 15 residues. CDR3 DNA: TGTGCCAGCAGCTCTAGTAGCGGGAGAGGCGGGGAGCTGTTTTTT. Amino acid sequence: CASSSSSGRGGELFF.

This clone has more than one count but fewer than ten. The chain employs TRBV14 and TRBJ1-1; D ambiguous. Trimming took 1 base from V and 0 from J, leaving 6 bases between them. Germline-derived CDR1 and CDR2 are SGHDN and FVKESK. The CDR3 sequence is 14 residues long. In DNA, the CDR3 is TGTGCCAGCAGCCAAGGGCCTTTGAACACTGAAGCTTTCTTT. Amino acids: CASSQGPLNTEAFF.

CDR3 DNA: TGTGCCAGCAGCGGGATCCAAGAGACCCAGTACTTC. Its translation is CASSGIQETQYF. The chain has TRBV9 and TRBJ2-5; D gene ambiguous. There are 12 residues in the CDR3. V shed 3 bases and J shed 1 base, with 4 bases lying between them. Germline loops: CDR1 SGDLS, CDR2 YYNGEE.

This rearrangement joins TRBV14 to TRBJ1-6; D unresolved. Trimming cost V 0 bases and J 7 bases, with 7 bases left between them. The length of the CDR3 is 14 residues. Germline V gene sequence: CDR1 SGHDN, CDR2 FVKESK. The CDR3 reads CASSQEIANSPLHF. CDR3 nucleotide sequence: TGTGCCAGCAGCCAAGAAATAGCAAATTCACCCCTCCACTTT.

This clone occurred a few times. The same CDR3 also results from other DNA sequences found in this sample. CDR3 nucleotide sequence: TGTGCCAGCAGCGATAACTATGGCTACACCTTC. Translating gives CASSDNYGYTF. This chain connects TRBV7-9 to TRBJ1-2; D gene ambiguous. Germline-derived CDR1 and CDR2 are SEHNR and FQNEAQ (reference sequence). The V gene lost 5 bases and the J gene lost 1 base, with 2 bases spanning the gap. CDR3 length: 11 amino acids.

V gene TRBV7-8 combines with J gene TRBJ2-2; TRBD1 matches at 12 bases. CDR1 and CDR2 (germline): SGHVS, FQNEAQ. The J segment lost 8 bases and the V segment lost 4 bases, leaving 8 bases of the junction unmatched. The CDR3 has 16 amino acids. The CDR3 sequence: CASSSGTGGFSGELFF. In DNA, the CDR3 is TGTGCCAGCAGCTCCGGGACAGGGGGCTTTAGTGGGGAGCTGTTTTTT.

This clone showed up just once. The genes are TRBV20-1 and TRBJ2-3; D remains unclear. CDR3 length: 10 amino acids. The germline CDR1 and CDR2 sequences are DFQATT and SNEGSKA (reference sequence). Trimming took 5 bases from V and 5 from J, leaving 5 bases between them. The CDR3 coding sequence is TGCAGTGCTCCTCGAGATACGCAGTATTTT. Amino acid sequence: CSAPRDTQYF.

In its sample, this clone ranks as medium-sized. The gene calls are TRBV7-2 and TRBJ2-2; tentatively, D is TRBD2 (6 bases). This CDR3 region has 11 residues. V lost 5 bases and J 15 bases, leaving 13 bases between the germline ends. In germline, CDR1 is SGHTA, CDR2 FQGNSA. The CDR3 DNA follows: TGTGCCAGCAGCCGCCTCGAGCGGGTGTTTTTT. It specifies CASSRLERVFF.

This chain links TRBV5-1 with TRBJ2-3, with 7 bases that match TRBD1. Trimming took 4 bases from V and 2 from J; bases not matched to a gene: 4. CDR1 and CDR2 from the germline V gene are SGHRS and YFSETQ. The CDR3 contains 14 residues. The CDR3 loop reads CASSLGQPTDTQYF. CDR3 DNA: TGCGCCAGCAGCCTGGGACAGCCCACAGATACGCAGTATTTT.

V and J are TRBV5-4 and TRBJ2-1; TRBD2 agrees at 11 bases. The CDR3 has 15 residues. CDR1 is SGHNT and CDR2 is YYREEE in the germline V gene (reference sequence). Losses at the gene ends were 0 bases for V and 9 bases for J; bases not matched to a gene: 5. This CDR3 is CASSLVTSGVPEQFF. CDR3 DNA sequence: TGTGCCAGCAGCTTGGTGACTAGCGGGGTCCCTGAGCAGTTCTTC.

V is TRBV4-2 and J is TRBJ2-1, with TRBD2 as a possible D gene (6 bases). With 4 bases removed from V and 8 bases from J, the gap between germline ends came to 12 bases. CDR1 and CDR2 (germline): LGHNA, YNFKEQ. The CDR3 is 13 residues long. In DNA, the CDR3 is TGTGCCAGCAGCCTCCTGTCGGGGGATGAGCAGTTCTTC. This translates into CASSLLSGDEQFF.

The sample holds a few counts of this clone. The chain carries TRBV6-5 and TRBJ2-7; D may be TRBD1 (6 bases). CDR3 length: 13 amino acids. The germline V gene encodes CDR1 MNHEY and CDR2 SVGAGI. The germline V and J ends were trimmed by 6 bases and 3 bases, with 12 bases remaining between them. The CDR3 protein is CASRIQQGYEQYF. DNA of the CDR3: TGTGCCAGCAGGATTCAACAGGGCTACGAGCAGTACTTC.